This T cell receptor (beta chain) was sequenced in a study of metastatic and nonmetastatic thyroid tumors. Study-wide context: It was across blood and tumor or nodule tissue from malignant and benign thyroid patients that repertoires were compared.

A note on this clone: Its target is unknown. One end of the junction does not line up with germline, which may come from a read error.

Study processing details: Clinicopathological groups of papillary thyroid cancer showed CDR3 differences that were used to build a distant-metastasis classifier. TCRdb recomputed clones from the PCR reads via MiXCR. The authors' filters were not applied to this entry. The sample includes roughly 40,000 clones, approximately 20% of them seen just once. Study results and caveats: Relative to benign nodules, malignant thyroid tumors were reportedly characterized by significantly elevated TCR beta diversity in blood and tumor.

Every patient underwent thyroid surgery untreated. The source material was tumor tissue. This clonotype was obtained from a female donor with papillary thyroid cancer or a benign thyroid nodule (not recorded which). Some clones in this sample may be carry-over from other donors' samples.

The CDR3 spells CSSRGEGGPYDQYF. The CDR3 coding sequence is TGCAGTTCTAGAGGTGAGGGGGGCCCATACGATCAGTACTTC. This chain uses TRBV20-1 with TRBJ2-7, with D tentatively TRBD1 or TRBD2 (6 bases each). Germline V gene data show CDR1 as DFQATT and CDR2 as SNEGSKA (reference sequence). This CDR3 is built from 14 residues.